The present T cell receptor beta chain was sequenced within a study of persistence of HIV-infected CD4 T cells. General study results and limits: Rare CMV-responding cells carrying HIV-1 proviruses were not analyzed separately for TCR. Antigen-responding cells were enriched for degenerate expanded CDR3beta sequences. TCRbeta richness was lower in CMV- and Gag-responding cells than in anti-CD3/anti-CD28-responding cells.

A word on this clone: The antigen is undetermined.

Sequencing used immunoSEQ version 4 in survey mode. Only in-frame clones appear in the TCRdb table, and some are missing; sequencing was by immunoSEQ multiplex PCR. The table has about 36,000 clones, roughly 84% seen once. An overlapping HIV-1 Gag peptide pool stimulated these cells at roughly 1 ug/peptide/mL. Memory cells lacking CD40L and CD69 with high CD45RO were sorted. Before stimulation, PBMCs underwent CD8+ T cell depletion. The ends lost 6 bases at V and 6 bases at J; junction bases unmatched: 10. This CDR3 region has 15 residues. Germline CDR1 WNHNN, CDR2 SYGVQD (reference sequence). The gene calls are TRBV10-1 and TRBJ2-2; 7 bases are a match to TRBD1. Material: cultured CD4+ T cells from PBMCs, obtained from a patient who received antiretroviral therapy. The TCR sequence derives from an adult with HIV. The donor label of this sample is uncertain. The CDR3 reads CASSSGTVEAGELFF. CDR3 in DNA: TGCGCCAGCAGCTCCGGGACAGTAGAGGCCGGGGAGCTGTTTTTT.